This T cell receptor beta chain comes out of a study of Tregs in tolerant kidney transplant recipients. Across the study: Mixed chimerism was transient after nonmyeloablative marrow transplants from related graft donors.

Thawed PBMCs were FACS-sorted into unstimulated CD4+CD25+CD127- regulatory T cells, CD4+CD25- non-regulatory cells, CD4 and CD8 cells. The assay was immunoSEQ multiplex PCR, and TCRdb's table has in-frame clones only and misses some. In the table there are 110,000 or so clones, around 91% of which are singletons. A note on this clone: What it binds is not known.

Study findings and constraints: This study did not directly address biological reproducibility. Antigen-driven expansion was suggested because donor-specific Tregs expanded more than all Tregs in tolerant patients.

Germline lookup yields CDR1 SGHTA and CDR2 FQGNSA. V shed 0 bases and J shed 13 bases, with 12 bases lying between them. The CDR3 length is 13 residues. V is TRBV7-2 and J is TRBJ2-2; D is perhaps TRBD2 (6 bases). The TCR was taken from a human donor who received a combined kidney and bone marrow transplant. The sequences come from CD4+ T cells from blood, collected before the transplant. The CDR3 reads CASSLAPVEGLFF. The CDR3 nucleotides are TGTGCCAGCAGCTTAGCGCCGGTGGAGGGGCTGTTTTTT.